The source of this TCR beta chain is a study of blood T cells in healthy people across ages. Using a J-beta primer mix together with a sample-barcoded 5' primer, a second PCR was run for roughly 6 to 11 cycles. TCRdb reprocessed the 5' RACE reads via MiXCR and lists one record per CDR3 protein. The sample includes some 710,000 distinct CDR3 sequences, more than 35% of them seen just once. Germline values: CDR1 SEHNR, CDR2 FQNEAQ (reference sequence). Trimming removed 0 bases at V and 3 bases at J, with 9 bases between. The CDR3 covers 15 residues. The sequenced sample was blood. The origin of this receptor is a man older than 75 in good health. V and J are TRBV7-9 and TRBJ1-5, with TRBD1 as a possible D gene (6 bases). The CDR3 loop reads CASSLAGGANQPQHF. CDR3 nucleotide sequence: TGTGCCAGCAGCTTAGCAGGGGGGGCCAATCAGCCCCAGCATTTT.